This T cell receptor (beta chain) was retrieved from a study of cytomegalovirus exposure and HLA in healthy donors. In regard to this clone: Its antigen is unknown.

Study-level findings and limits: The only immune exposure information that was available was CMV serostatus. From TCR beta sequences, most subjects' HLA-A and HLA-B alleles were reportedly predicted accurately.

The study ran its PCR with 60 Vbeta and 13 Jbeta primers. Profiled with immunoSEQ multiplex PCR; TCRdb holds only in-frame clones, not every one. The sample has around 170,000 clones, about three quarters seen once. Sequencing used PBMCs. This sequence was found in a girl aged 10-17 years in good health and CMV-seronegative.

The CDR3 DNA is TGTGCCAGCAGCGGGCCCACAGGGGACACCGGGGAGCTGTTTTTT. This sequence encodes CASSGPTGDTGELFF. V and J are TRBV7-9 and TRBJ2-2, with 7 bases fitting TRBD1. J gave up 3 bases and V 5 bases, and 6 bases lay outside the gene matches. Germline values: CDR1 SEHNR, CDR2 FQNEAQ (reference sequence). The CDR3 contains 15 residues.